These 2 T cell receptor beta chains originate from one sample sequenced in a study of blood T cells in healthy people across ages. Primers used in a second PCR of roughly 6 to 11 cycles were a sample-barcoded 5' primer and a J-beta primer mix. Using its own MiXCR run on the 5' RACE reads, TCRdb lists one record per CDR3 protein. The sample lists about 680,000 distinct CDR3 sequences, 45% to 50% seen once, with 30% to 40% in the top ten. Source material: blood. These receptors all come from a woman aged 55-75 years in good health.

This clonotype was observed a few times. V and J are TRBV9 and TRBJ2-7; D is perhaps TRBD1 (5 bases). Trimming left V 0 bases short and J 5 bases short, with 12 bases between. The CDR3 sequence is 14 residues long. Germline V gene lookup returns CDR1 SGDLS and CDR2 YYNGEE. CDR3 coding DNA: TGTGCCAGCAGCGTAGGATCACAGGCGAACGAGCAGTACTTC. Translation: CASSVGSQANEQYF.

The chain couples TRBV12-3 or TRBV12-4 to TRBJ2-7; 12 bases line up with TRBD1. The CDR3 loop spans 16 amino acids. The V and J ends lost 4 bases and 5 bases, in that order; junction bases with no gene match: 9. CDR3 region: CASSSRGTGGWNEQYF. CDR3 nucleotide sequence: TGTGCCAGCAGTTCTAGGGGGACAGGGGGCTGGAACGAGCAGTACTTC.